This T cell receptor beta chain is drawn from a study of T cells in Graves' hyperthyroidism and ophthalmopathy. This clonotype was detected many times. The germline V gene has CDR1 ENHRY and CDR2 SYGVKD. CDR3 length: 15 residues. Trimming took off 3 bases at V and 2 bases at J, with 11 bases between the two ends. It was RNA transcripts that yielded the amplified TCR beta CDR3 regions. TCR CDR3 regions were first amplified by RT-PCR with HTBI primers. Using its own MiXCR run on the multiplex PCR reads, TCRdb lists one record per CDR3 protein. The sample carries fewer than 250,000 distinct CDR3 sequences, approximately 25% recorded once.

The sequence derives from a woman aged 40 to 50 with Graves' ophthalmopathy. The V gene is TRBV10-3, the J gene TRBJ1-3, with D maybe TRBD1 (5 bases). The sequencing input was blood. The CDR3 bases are TGTGCCATCAGTGATAAGGGCAGGGCTGGAAACACCATATATTTT. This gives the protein CAISDKGRAGNTIYF.